This T cell receptor (beta chain) was found in a study of T cells after yellow fever vaccination. The study's findings and limits: Re-detected after boosting: most primary clones, 96% of CD4 and 80% to 90% of CD8.

Using its own MiXCR run on the 5' RACE reads, TCRdb lists one record per CDR3 protein. Of around 320,000 distinct CDR3 sequences in the sample, approximately 4% were seen once. V was trimmed by 6 bases and J by 8 bases, leaving 14 bases between them. Germline-derived CDR1 and CDR2 are DFQATT and SNEGSKA (reference sequence). There are 12 residues in the CDR3. Only a few counts were recorded for this clonotype. Antigen unknown. The source was PBMCs, collected 15 days after the yellow fever booster vaccination. J is TRBJ2-1 and V is TRBV20-1; D assignment may be TRBD1 or TRBD2 (5 bases each). The TCR was taken from a man younger than 35 who received the YFV17D yellow fever vaccine. CDR3 bases: TGCAGTGCGACCGAGAGGGGCGATGAGCAGTTCTTC. It encodes CSATERGDEQFF.